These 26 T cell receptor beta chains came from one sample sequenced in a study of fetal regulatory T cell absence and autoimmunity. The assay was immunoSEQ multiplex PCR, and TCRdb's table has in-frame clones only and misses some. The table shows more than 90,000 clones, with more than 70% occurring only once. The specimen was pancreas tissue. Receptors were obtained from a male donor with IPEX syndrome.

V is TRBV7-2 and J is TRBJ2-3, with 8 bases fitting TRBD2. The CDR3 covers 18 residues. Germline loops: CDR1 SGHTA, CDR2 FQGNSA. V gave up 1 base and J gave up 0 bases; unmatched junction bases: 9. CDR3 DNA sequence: TGTGCCAGCAGCTTAGAACCGCTAGCGGGCCCTAGCACAGATACGCAGTATTTT. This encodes CASSLEPLAGPSTDTQYF.

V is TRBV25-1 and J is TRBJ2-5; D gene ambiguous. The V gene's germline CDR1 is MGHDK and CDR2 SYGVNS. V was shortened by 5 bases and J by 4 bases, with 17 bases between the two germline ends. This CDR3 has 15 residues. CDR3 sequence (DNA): TGTGCCAGCAGTCCATTCGTTGTGCCCCCAGAGACCCAGTACTTC. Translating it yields CASSPFVVPPETQYF.

The CDR3 loop reads CASSIAGGPYEQYF. The CDR3 DNA is TGTGCCAGCTCAATAGCGGGAGGGCCCTACGAGCAGTACTTC. The V call is TRBV18, the J call TRBJ2-7, with TRBD2 matching 11 bases. Unmatched junction bases numbered 2, after V lost 5 bases and J lost 2 bases. Germline assignment: CDR1 KGHSH and CDR2 LQKENI. CDR3 length: 14 amino acids.

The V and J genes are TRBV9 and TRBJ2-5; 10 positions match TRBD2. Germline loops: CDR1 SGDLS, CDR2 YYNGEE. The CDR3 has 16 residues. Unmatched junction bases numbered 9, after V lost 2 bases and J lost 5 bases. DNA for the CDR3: TGTGCCAGCAGCGTCCGCCGAGCGGGGGGGCCGGAGACCCAGTACTTC. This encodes CASSVRRAGGPETQYF.

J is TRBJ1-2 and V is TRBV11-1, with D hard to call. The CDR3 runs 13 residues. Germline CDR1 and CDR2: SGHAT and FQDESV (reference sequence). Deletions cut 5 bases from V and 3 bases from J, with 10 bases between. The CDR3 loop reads CASSVIRDYGYTF. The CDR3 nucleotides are TGTGCCAGCAGCGTAATCCGGGACTATGGCTACACCTTC.

Written as DNA, the CDR3 is TGTGCCTTAGGACAGGGGGCAAGTGAGCAGTTCTTC. This encodes CALGQGASEQFF. J is TRBJ2-1 and V is TRBV6-5, with 11 bases matching TRBD1. V shed 11 bases and J 9 bases; nucleotides not matched to a gene: 6. The CDR3 runs to 12 residues. CDR1 and CDR2 from the germline V gene are MNHEY and SVGAGI.

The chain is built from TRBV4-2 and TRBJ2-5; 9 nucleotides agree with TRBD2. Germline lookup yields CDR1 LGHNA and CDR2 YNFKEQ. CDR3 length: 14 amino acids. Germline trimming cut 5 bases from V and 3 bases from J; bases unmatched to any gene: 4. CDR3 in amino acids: CASSSLAGKETQYF. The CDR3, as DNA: TGTGCCAGCAGCTCCCTAGCGGGGAAAGAGACCCAGTACTTC.

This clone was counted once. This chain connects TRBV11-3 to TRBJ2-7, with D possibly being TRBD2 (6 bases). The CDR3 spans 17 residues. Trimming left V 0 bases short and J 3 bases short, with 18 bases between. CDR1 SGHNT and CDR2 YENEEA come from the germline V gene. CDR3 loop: CASSLDRSRDWVYEQYF. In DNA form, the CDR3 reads TGTGCCAGCAGCTTAGACCGATCCCGGGACTGGGTCTACGAGCAGTACTTC.

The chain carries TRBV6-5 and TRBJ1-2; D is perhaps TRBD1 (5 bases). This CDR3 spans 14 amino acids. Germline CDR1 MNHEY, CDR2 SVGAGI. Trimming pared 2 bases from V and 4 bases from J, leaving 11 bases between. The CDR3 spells CASSYVWGSYGYTF. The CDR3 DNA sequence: TGTGCCAGCAGTTACGTATGGGGCAGCTATGGCTACACCTTC.

The DNA for the CDR3 is TGTGCCAGCAGTGAATGGGCTAGCGGGAGAGGGGATGAGCAGTTCTTC. Amino acids: CASSEWASGRGDEQFF. The chain combines TRBV25-1 with TRBJ2-1; TRBD2 matches 10 bases. V trimming: 1 base; J trimming: 8 bases; junction bases outside the gene matches: 8. The length of the CDR3 is 16 residues. Per germline, CDR1 MGHDK and CDR2 SYGVNS.

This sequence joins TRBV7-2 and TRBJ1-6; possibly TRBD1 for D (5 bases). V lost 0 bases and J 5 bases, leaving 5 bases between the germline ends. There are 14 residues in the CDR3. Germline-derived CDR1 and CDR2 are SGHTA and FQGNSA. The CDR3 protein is CASSLAGDNSPLHF. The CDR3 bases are TGTGCCAGCAGCTTAGCAGGGGATAATTCACCCCTCCACTTT.

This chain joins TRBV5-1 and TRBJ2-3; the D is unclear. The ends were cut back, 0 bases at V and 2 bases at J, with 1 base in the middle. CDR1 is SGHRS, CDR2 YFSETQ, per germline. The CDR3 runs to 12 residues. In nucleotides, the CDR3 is TGCGCCAGCAGCTTGGTCACAGATACGCAGTATTTT. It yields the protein CASSLVTDTQYF.

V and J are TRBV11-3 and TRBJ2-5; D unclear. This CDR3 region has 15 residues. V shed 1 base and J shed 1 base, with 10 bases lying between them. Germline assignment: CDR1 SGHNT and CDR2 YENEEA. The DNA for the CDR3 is TGTGCCAGCAGCTTAGGTGGGGTGAGCCAAGAGACCCAGTACTTC. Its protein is CASSLGGVSQETQYF.

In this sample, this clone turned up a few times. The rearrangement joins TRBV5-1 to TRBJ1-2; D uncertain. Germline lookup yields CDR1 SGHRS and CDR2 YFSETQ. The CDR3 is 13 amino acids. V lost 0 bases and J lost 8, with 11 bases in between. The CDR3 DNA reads TGCGCCAGCAGCTTGGACGGGCAAAGAGGCTACACCTTC. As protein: CASSLDGQRGYTF.

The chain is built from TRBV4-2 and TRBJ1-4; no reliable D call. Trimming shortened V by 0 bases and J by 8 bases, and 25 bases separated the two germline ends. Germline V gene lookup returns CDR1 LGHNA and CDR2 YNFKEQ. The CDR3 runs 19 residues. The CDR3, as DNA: TGTGCCAGCAGCCAAGATGAGGGCCCCAGCTGGTCTAAGCCCGAAAAACTGTTTTTT. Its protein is CASSQDEGPSWSKPEKLFF.

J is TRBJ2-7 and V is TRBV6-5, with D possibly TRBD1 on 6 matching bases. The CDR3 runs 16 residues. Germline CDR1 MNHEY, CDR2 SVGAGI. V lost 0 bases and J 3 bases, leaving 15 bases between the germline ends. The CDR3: CASSYSRHRDNYEQYF. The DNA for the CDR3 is TGTGCCAGCAGTTACTCCCGTCATAGGGACAACTACGAGCAGTACTTC.

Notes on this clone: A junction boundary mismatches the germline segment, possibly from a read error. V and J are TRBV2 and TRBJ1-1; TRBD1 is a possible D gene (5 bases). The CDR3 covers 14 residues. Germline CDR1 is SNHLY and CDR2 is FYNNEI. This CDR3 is CASSEDRGNAEAFF. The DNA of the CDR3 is TGTGCCAGCAGTGAAGACCGGGGGAACGCTGAAGCTTTCTTT.

The CDR3 DNA sequence: TGTGCCAGCGGGACAGTGCTCTCTGGAAACACCATATATTTT. The encoded protein is CASGTVLSGNTIYF. The rearrangement uses TRBV6-5 and TRBJ1-3; 7 positions agree with TRBD1. V lost 8 bases and J lost 0; bases outside the gene matches: 4. The CDR3 sequence is 14 residues long. In germline, CDR1 is MNHEY, CDR2 SVGAGI.

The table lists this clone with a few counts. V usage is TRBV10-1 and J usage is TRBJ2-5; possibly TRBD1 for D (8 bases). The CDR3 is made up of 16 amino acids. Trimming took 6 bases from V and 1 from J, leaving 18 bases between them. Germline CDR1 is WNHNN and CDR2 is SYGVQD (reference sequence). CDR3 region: CASRVTGGALQETQYF. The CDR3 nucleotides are TGCGCCAGCAGAGTAACAGGGGGGGCCCTCCAAGAGACCCAGTACTTC.

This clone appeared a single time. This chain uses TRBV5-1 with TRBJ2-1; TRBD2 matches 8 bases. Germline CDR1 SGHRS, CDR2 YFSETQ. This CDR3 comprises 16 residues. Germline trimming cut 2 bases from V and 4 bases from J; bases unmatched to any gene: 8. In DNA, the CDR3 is TGCGCCAGCAGCTTTGGGGCGGGGGGACCTTACAATGAGCAGTTCTTC. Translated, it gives CASSFGAGGPYNEQFF. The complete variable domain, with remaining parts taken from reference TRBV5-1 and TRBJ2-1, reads KAGVTQTPRYLIKTRGQQVTLSCSPISGHRSVSWYQQTPGQGLQFLFEYFSETQRNKGNFPGRFSGRQFSNSRSEMNVSTLELGDSALYLCASSFGAGGPYNEQFFGPGTRLTVL.

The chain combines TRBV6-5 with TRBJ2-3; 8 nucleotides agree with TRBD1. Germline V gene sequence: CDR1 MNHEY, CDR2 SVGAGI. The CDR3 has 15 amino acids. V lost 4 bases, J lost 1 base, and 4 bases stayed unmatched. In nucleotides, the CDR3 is TGTGCCAGCAGTTTCCAGACAGGGGGCACAGATACGCAGTATTTT. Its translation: CASSFQTGGTDTQYF.

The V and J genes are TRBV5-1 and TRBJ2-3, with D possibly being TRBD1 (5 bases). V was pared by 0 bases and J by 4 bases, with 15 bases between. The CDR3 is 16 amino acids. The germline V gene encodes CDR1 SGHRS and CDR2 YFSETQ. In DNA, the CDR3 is TGCGCCAGCAGCTTGGGCGGACACGCCAGAGCAGATACGCAGTATTTT. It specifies CASSLGGHARADTQYF.

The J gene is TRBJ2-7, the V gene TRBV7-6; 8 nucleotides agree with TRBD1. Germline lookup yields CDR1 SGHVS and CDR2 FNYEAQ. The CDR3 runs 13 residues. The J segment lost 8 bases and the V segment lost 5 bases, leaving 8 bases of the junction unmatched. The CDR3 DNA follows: TGTGCCAGCAGCAGTTCCCCCAGGGGGCAGCAGTACTTC. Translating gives CASSSSPRGQQYF.

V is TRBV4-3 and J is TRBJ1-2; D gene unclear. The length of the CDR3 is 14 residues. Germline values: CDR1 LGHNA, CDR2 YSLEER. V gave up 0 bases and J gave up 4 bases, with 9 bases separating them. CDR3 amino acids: CASSQDRRSYGYTF. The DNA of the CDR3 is TGCGCCAGCAGCCAAGACAGGAGGAGCTATGGCTACACCTTC.

The CDR3 DNA reads as TGTGCCATCAGTGGCAGACAGGTGACTAACTATGGCTACACCTTC. Its protein product is CAISGRQVTNYGYTF. The V and J genes are TRBV10-3 and TRBJ1-2; perhaps TRBD1 as D (6 bases). The germline gives CDR1 ENHRY, CDR2 SYGVKD. V gave up 4 bases and J gave up 0 bases, with 12 bases separating them. The CDR3 has 15 amino acids.

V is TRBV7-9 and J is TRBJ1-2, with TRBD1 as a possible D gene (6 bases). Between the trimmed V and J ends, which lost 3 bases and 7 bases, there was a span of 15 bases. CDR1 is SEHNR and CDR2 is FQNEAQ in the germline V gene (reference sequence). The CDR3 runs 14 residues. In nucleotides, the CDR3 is TGTGCCAGCAGCTTTACGGGACAATTGTGTGGCTACACCTTC. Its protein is CASSFTGQLCGYTF.